This TCR beta chain was recorded in a study of T cell repertoires in cytomegalovirus infection (dated by TCRdb to between 2018 and 2021). About the study as a whole: Peptide stimulations targeted recently identified HLA-C-restricted CMV epitopes, whose presentation resists viral immunomodulation, together with well-studied HLA-B-restricted epitopes. The HLA type of each donor mattered for the analysis, because public TCR beta signatures pointed to carriage of CMV infection along with the matching HLA type.

General study outcomes and caveats: The ex vivo response was dominated by HLA-C-restricted CMV-specific TCR beta clonotypes, which also provided the single most frequent clonotype in two of eight donors. In both this cohort and an independent roughly 400-donor cohort, the cumulative frequency of public TCR beta family members distinguished carriers of CMV infection plus the relevant HLA type.

At the junction V is shortened by 1 base and J by 9 bases, with 16 bases in between. Reading the germline V gene gives CDR1 SGHTA and CDR2 FQGNSA. From cysteine to phenylalanine, the CDR3 is 15 amino acids long. Left in the record is the CDR3 DNA by itself, 45 bases read in frame from the first base. The sample's treatment or condition label, in plain terms: in vitro stimulation with specific CMV peptide epitopes to enrich CMV-specific T cells. TCRdb shows the sequencer as Illumina HiSeq 1500. The raw public reads went through TCRdb reprocessing: fastp at Q25, MiXCR clone calling, in-frame beta chains kept. Rows matching on CDR3 protein sequence are summarized as one entry with the most common DNA and genes. A total of about 900,000 distinct CDR3 sequences appear in this sample, roughly 30% of them only once. More than 13% of the sample is held by the ten biggest clonotypes. There are many counts of this clonotype. The target of this receptor is not known. No base quality values were provided; no much bigger clone lies one nucleotide off.

The source is a human donor in good health (CMV status not recorded). Some clones in this sample may be carry-over from other donors' samples. Sequencing was performed on cultured CD8+ T cells from PBMCs, taken from culture after CMV antigen stimulation. The rearrangement combines TRBV7-2 with TRBJ2-4; a tentative D call is TRBD1 (6 bases match). The CDR3 has the sequence CASSLETGRMSIQYF. The sequenced DNA is TGTGCCAGCAGCTTAGAGACAGGAAGGATGAGCATTCAGTACTTC.